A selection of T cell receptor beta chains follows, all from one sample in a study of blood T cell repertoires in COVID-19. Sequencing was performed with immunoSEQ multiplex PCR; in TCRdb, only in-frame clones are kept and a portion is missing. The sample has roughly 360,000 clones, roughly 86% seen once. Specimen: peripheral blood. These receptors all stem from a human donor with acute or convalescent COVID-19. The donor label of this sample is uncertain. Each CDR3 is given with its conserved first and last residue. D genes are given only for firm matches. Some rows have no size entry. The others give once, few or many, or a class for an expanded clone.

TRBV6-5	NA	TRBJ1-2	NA	TGTGCCAGCACCAGGGGCGCGTTAAATGGCTACACCTTC	CASTRGALNGYTF
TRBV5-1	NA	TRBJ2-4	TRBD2	TGCGCCAGCAGCTTGGGGGGACTAGCGGGGTTAAACATTCAGTACTTC	CASSLGGLAGLNIQYF
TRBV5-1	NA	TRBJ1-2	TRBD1	TGCGCCAGCAGCAAGGGACAGGGGAACTATGGCTACACCTTC	CASSKGQGNYGYTF
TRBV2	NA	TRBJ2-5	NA	TGTGCCCTCCTGGCCCGGGGGCAAGAGACCCAGTACTTC	CALLARGQETQYF
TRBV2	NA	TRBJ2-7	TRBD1	TGTGCCAGCAGTGAGGACAGGGGAGTCACCTACGAGCAGTACTTC	CASSEDRGVTYEQYF
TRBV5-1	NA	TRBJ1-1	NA	TGCGCCAGCAGCTTGGCGGGGGGGTACACTGAAGCTTTCTTT	CASSLAGGYTEAFF
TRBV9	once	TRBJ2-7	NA	TGTGCCAGCAGCGCACGACAGGAGATGGGCGGGCAGTACTTC	CASSARQEMGGQYF
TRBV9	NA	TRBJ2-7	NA	TGTGCCAGCAGGAAAAGCCAGGGCTATTTTTACGAGCAGTACTTC	CASRKSQGYFYEQYF
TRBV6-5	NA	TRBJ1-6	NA	TGTGCCAGCAGGATTAGCTCCTATAATTCACCCCTCCACTTT	CASRISSYNSPLHF
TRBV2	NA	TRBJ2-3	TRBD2	TGTGCCAGCAGTGGAGGGCGGGGGGCCCACACAGATACGCAGTATTTT	CASSGGRGAHTDTQYF
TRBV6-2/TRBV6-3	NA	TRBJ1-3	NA	TGTGCCAGCAGTCTCCCGGGACTGCCCGCGGACACCATATATTTT	CASSLPGLPADTIYF
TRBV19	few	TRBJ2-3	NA	TGTGCCAGTAGCGGGGGGCGCACAGATACGCAGTATTTT	CASSGGRTDTQYF
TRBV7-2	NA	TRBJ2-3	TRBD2	TGTGCCAGCAGCCGGACTAGCGGGAGGGCAGATACGCAGTATTTT	CASSRTSGRADTQYF
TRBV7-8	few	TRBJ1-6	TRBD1	TGTGCCAGCAGCTTTGGACAGGGGATATCACCCCTCCACTTT	CASSFGQGISPLHF
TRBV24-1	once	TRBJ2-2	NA	TGTGCCACCAGTGACCCCACCAGGGGAGAGAGAGCGGGGGAGCTGTTTTTT	CATSDPTRGERAGELFF
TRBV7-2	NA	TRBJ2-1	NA	TGTGCCAGCAGCTTAGATGGGGCGAGGAGCTCCTACAATGAGCAGTTCTTC	CASSLDGARSSYNEQFF
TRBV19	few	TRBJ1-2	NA	TGTGCCAGTAGTATCAGGGGCCCTCGGGGCTACACCTTC	CASSIRGPRGYTF
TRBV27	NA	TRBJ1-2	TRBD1	TGTGCCAGCGGGAGGACAGGGAACTATGGCTACACCTTC	CASGRTGNYGYTF
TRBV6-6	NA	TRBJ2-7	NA	TGTGCCAGCAGTTATTCCGGGTCATCCTACGAGCAGTACTTT	CASSYSGSSYEQYF
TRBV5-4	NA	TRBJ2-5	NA	TGTGCCAGCAGCTTGCAGGGGCAGCAAGAGACCCAGTACTTC	CASSLQGQQETQYF
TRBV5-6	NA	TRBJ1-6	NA	TGTGCCAGCAGCGAAATGGACGGGCCAGGGTATACTTCACCCCTCCACTTT	CASSEMDGPGYTSPLHF
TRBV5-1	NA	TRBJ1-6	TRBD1	TGCGCCAGCAGGCCGACAGGGAGCTCCTATAATTCACCCCTCCACTTT	CASRPTGSSYNSPLHF
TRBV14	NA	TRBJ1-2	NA	TGTGCCAGCAGCCCCGGGACTCAAGAGGGCTACACCTTC	CASSPGTQEGYTF
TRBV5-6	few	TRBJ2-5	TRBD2	TGTGCCAGCAGTACAATGCGGGGGGGCCGAGAGACCCAGTACTTC	CASSTMRGGRETQYF
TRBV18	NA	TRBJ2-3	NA	TGTGCCAGCTCACCGAGGGCAACAGATACGCAGTATTTT	CASSPRATDTQYF
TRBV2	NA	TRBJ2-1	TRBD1	TGTGCCAGCAGTGGAAGAGGGGACAGGCCCCACAATGAGCAGTTCTTC	CASSGRGDRPHNEQFF
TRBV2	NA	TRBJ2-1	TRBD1	TGTGCCAGCCGCGGACAGGGCGTCGGGTACAATGAGCAGTTCTTC	CASRGQGVGYNEQFF
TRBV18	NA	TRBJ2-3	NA	TGTGCCAGCTCACCACATGCTCTACCCACAGATACGCAGTATTTT	CASSPHALPTDTQYF
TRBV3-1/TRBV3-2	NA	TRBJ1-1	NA	TGTGCCAGCAGCCGGAGGGACGGCACTGAAGCTTTCTTT	CASSRRDGTEAFF
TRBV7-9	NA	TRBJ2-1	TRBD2	TGTGCCAGCAGCGCTAGCGGGAGGGCCATCGATGAGCAGTTCTTC	CASSASGRAIDEQFF
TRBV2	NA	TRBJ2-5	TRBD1	TGTGCCAGCTGCCGGGACAGAGAGACCCAGTACTTC	CASCRDRETQYF
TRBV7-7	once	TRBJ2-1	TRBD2	TGTGCCAGCAGCTTAGGCCCTAGCGGGAGCTATGAGCAGTTCTTC	CASSLGPSGSYEQFF
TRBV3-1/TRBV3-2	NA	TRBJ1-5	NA	TGTGCCAGCAGCCAAGGCATCGGCAGGGGCAAGCCCCAGCATTTT	CASSQGIGRGKPQHF
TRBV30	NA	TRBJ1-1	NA	TGTGCCTGGAATCAGTGGGCCGCTGAAGCTTTCTTT	CAWNQWAAEAFF
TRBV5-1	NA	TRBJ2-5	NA	TGCGCCAGCAGCTCCCTACCCAACGGGGATACCCAGTACTTC	CASSSLPNGDTQYF
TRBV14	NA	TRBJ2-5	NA	TGTGCCAGCAGCCAAGATTATCAGGGAGAGACCCAGTACTTC	CASSQDYQGETQYF
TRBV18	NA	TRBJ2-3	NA	TGTGCCAGCTCACCATCCCAGGTCACAGATACGCAGTATTTT	CASSPSQVTDTQYF
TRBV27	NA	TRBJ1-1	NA	TGTGCCAGCAGGGGGGGGTCCGAAGCTTTCTTT	CASRGGSEAFF
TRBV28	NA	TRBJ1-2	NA	TGTGCCAGCAGTTTAGGAGAGTATGGCTACACCTTC	CASSLGEYGYTF
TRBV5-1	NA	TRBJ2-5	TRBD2	TGCGCCAGCAGACCCGTAGCGGGGGACGAGACCCAGTACTTC	CASRPVAGDETQYF
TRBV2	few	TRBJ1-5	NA	TGTGCCAGCAGTGCGCAGGGGCATAGCAATCAGCCCCAGCATTTT	CASSAQGHSNQPQHF
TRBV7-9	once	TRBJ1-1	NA	TGTGCCAGCAGCGCACAGGGTAGGGTCACTGAAGCTTTCTTT	CASSAQGRVTEAFF
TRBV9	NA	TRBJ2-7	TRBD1	TGTGCCAGCAGGGGACCGGGACAGGGCGGCGAGCAGTACTTC	CASRGPGQGGEQYF
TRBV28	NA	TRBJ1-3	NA	TGTGCCAGCAGCACGGGGGGCTCTGGAAACACCATATATTTT	CASSTGGSGNTIYF
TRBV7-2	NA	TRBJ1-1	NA	TGTGCCAGCAGCTTAGCGGATTTGGCGAGGACTGAAGCTTTCTTT	CASSLADLARTEAFF
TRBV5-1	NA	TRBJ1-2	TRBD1	TGCGCCAGCAGCTTGGGACAGGGGCAAGGGGGCTACACCTTC	CASSLGQGQGGYTF
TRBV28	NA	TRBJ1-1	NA	TGTGCCAGCAGTTTGAGTTTACAGGGAGAAGCTTTCTTT	CASSLSLQGEAFF
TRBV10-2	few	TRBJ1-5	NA	TGCGCCAGCAGTGAGTCGACCGGGTATCAGCCCCAGCATTTT	CASSESTGYQPQHF
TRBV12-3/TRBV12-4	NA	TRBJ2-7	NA	TGTGCCAGCAGCCAGGGTAGGTTGAACGAGCAGTACTTC	CASSQGRLNEQYF
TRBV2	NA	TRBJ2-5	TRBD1	TGTGCCAGCAAAGATCCGGGACAGCCCCAAGAGACCCAGTACTTC	CASKDPGQPQETQYF
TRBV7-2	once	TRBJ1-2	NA	TGTGCCAGCAGCGCAGCCATGGGGCCCTATGGCTACACCTTC	CASSAAMGPYGYTF
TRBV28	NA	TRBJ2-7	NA	TGTGCCAGCAGTTTGCTTCGGGGAGCAGCCGGGGAGTACTTC	CASSLLRGAAGEYF
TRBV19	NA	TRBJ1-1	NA	TGTGCCAGTAGAAAAATGGCGACGGGGGCTGAAGCTTTCTTT	CASRKMATGAEAFF
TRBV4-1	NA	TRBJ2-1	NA	TGCGCCAGCAGGCCGGGACTTCTGGGGGACTACAATGAGCAGTTCTTC	CASRPGLLGDYNEQFF